This T cell receptor (beta chain) came from a study of monozygotic twins with cystic fibrosis. Regarding this clone: Antigen: not known.

The protocol was immunoSEQ multiplex PCR, while the TCRdb copy is restricted to in-frame clones and leaves out a portion. This sample has 30,000 to 35,000 clones, with roughly 97% found just once. V gave up 5 bases and J gave up 2 bases; unmatched junction bases: 8. This CDR3 contains 15 residues. CDR1 and CDR2 (germline): SEHNR, FQNEAQ (reference sequence). Broader study findings: Shared CDR3 numbers were not associated with age, concordance or severity.

The chain recombines TRBV7-9 with TRBJ2-7; 8 bases match TRBD2. The sequenced sample consisted of blood. The clonotype originates from a girl aged 2 to 10 with cystic fibrosis. The CDR3 nucleotides read TGTGCCAGCAGCCAGATAGACGGGAGGGCCTACGAGCAGTACTTC. As protein: CASSQIDGRAYEQYF.